A single sample is the source of the 30 T cell receptor beta chains below, sequenced in a study of cytomegalovirus exposure and HLA in healthy donors. PCR primers comprised 60 Vbeta and 13 Jbeta primers. Repertoires were generated with immunoSEQ multiplex PCR, while TCRdb's copy carries only in-frame clones and drops some. The sample has about 120,000 clones; roughly 80% are singletons. Material for sequencing was PBMCs. Receptor source: a female donor in good health and CMV-seropositive.

The chain employs TRBV5-5 and TRBJ1-6; no definite D call. The V and J ends lost 4 bases and 10 bases respectively, with 15 bases between them. Germline CDR1 is SGHKS and CDR2 is YYEKEE (reference sequence). The CDR3 is 14 amino acids. CDR3: CASSARESNSPLHF. The DNA of the CDR3 is TGTGCCAGCAGCGCACGGGAAAGCAACTCACCCCTCCACTTT.

J is TRBJ1-2 and V is TRBV6-5; D is undetermined. The CDR3 covers 10 residues. The germline CDR1 and CDR2 sequences are MNHEY and SVGAGI. V was shortened by 5 bases and J by 6 bases, with 4 bases between the two germline ends. The chain's CDR3 is CASSHDGYTF. CDR3 in DNA: TGTGCCAGCAGTCATGATGGCTACACCTTC.

The chain couples TRBV6-5 to TRBJ1-2, with a tentative D call TRBD1 (6 bases). V shed 5 bases and J shed 4 bases, with 11 bases lying between them. Germline assignment: CDR1 MNHEY and CDR2 SVGAGI. There are 13 residues in the CDR3. The DNA of the CDR3 is TGTGCCAGCAGTCCCCAGGGGACCTATGGCTACACCTTC. Protein: CASSPQGTYGYTF.

This chain joins TRBV10-2 and TRBJ1-5; no clear D gene. The CDR3 length is 15 residues. Between the trimmed V and J ends, which lost 1 base and 6 bases, there was a span of 13 bases. The germline V gene encodes CDR1 WSHSY and CDR2 SAAADI. In nucleotides, the CDR3 is TGCGCCAGCAGTGAGTGGGGAGTTTTGGTTCAGCCCCAGCATTTT. Its translation: CASSEWGVLVQPQHF.

This chain connects TRBV4-1 to TRBJ2-3; tentative D call: TRBD2 (5 bases). Trimming removed 1 base from V and 4 bases from J, with 18 bases in between. The germline V gene encodes CDR1 MGHRA and CDR2 YSYEKL. This CDR3 is built from 17 residues. The CDR3 coding sequence is TGCGCCAGCAGCCAAGGATTGTCGCGGGTAGCCGCAGATACGCAGTATTTT. Translation gives CASSQGLSRVAADTQYF.

The chain couples TRBV29-1 to TRBJ2-7, with 9 bases fitting TRBD1. The V and J ends lost 6 bases and 1 base, in that order; junction bases with no gene match: 4. CDR3 size: 13 residues. Germline values: CDR1 SQVTM, CDR2 ANQGSEA. CDR3: CSVGQGWSYEQYF. Here the CDR3 DNA reads TGCAGCGTGGGACAGGGATGGTCCTACGAGCAGTACTTC.

The chain couples TRBV7-3 to TRBJ2-3, with a tentative D call TRBD2 (7 bases). CDR3 length: 17 amino acids. Trimming stripped 4 bases from V and 6 bases from J, with 23 bases between. The germline V gene encodes CDR1 SGHTA and CDR2 FQGTGA. The chain's CDR3 is CASSSSGLGGGQDTQYF. The CDR3 region has the DNA TGTGCCAGCAGCTCTTCAGGGCTAGGCGGGGGCCAGGATACGCAGTATTTT.

The chain couples TRBV28 to TRBJ1-5, with D perhaps matching TRBD1 (5 bases). The ends were cut back, 5 bases at V and 4 bases at J, with 12 bases in the middle. There are 14 residues in the CDR3. Germline CDR1 reads MDHEN; CDR2 reads SYDVKM. The CDR3 nucleotides are TGTGCCAGCAGTACTGACAGATTTAATCAGCCCCAGCATTTT. Its protein is CASSTDRFNQPQHF. The variable domain in full, with the rest retrieved from reference TRBV28 and TRBJ1-5, is DVKVTQSSRYLVKRTGEKVFLECVQDMDHENMFWYRQDPGLGLRLIYFSYDVKMKEKGDIPEGYSVSREKKERFSLILESASTNQTSMYLCASSTDRFNQPQHFGDGTRLSIL.

The rearrangement joins TRBV5-1 to TRBJ2-7; a weak D match, TRBD2 (6 bases). Germline V CDR1 and CDR2: SGHRS, YFSETQ. The V end lost 4 bases, the J end lost 5 bases, and 16 bases lay between the germline ends. This CDR3 has 14 amino acids. The CDR3 DNA reads as TGCGCCAGCAGCCCCCCCGCGGAGGGCGACGAGCAGTACTTC. It codes for CASSPPAEGDEQYF.

The chain couples TRBV10-3 to TRBJ1-3, with 8 bases matching TRBD1. The V gene end was trimmed by 6 bases and the J gene end by 4 bases; junction bases not matched to a gene: 5. This CDR3 spans 14 amino acids. Germline V gene lookup returns CDR1 ENHRY and CDR2 SYGVKD. The CDR3 spells CAISQGASGNTIYF. Here the CDR3 DNA reads TGTGCCATCAGCCAGGGGGCGAGCGGAAACACCATATATTTT.

CDR3: CASSPPAGPHEQYF. The CDR3 DNA is TGTGCCAGCTCACCACCTGCAGGGCCCCACGAGCAGTACTTC. V usage is TRBV18 and J usage is TRBJ2-7; possible D gene TRBD1, 5 bases. This CDR3 comprises 14 residues. The germline V gene encodes CDR1 KGHSH and CDR2 LQKENI. With 0 bases removed from V and 5 bases from J, the gap between germline ends came to 11 bases.

This chain joins TRBV5-4 and TRBJ1-1; D not certain. Trimming shortened V by 0 bases and J by 5 bases, and 11 bases separated the two germline ends. The V gene's germline CDR1 is SGHNT and CDR2 YYREEE (reference sequence). CDR3 length: 14 residues. Here the CDR3 reads CASSLGRRVTEAFF. DNA of the CDR3: TGTGCCAGCAGCTTGGGACGGAGGGTGACTGAAGCTTTCTTT.

This clone was counted a few times. The rearrangement links TRBV28 to TRBJ1-4; 9 bases are a match to TRBD1. Germline V lookup: CDR1 MDHEN, CDR2 SYDVKM. This CDR3 spans 15 amino acids. J lost 4 bases, V lost 5 bases, and 5 bases had no gene match. The CDR3 region is CASSPSGQGNEKLFF. In DNA, the CDR3 is TGTGCCAGCAGTCCTTCGGGACAGGGTAATGAAAAACTGTTTTTT.

The V gene is TRBV5-1, the J gene TRBJ1-1; D gene uncertain. V lost 0 bases and J 4 bases, leaving 10 bases between the germline ends. Germline-derived CDR1 and CDR2 are SGHRS and YFSETQ. The CDR3 runs to 14 residues. The chain's CDR3 is CASSLGQVITEAFF. As DNA, the CDR3 is TGCGCCAGCAGCTTGGGGCAGGTGATCACTGAAGCTTTCTTT. Complete variable domain (other parts from reference TRBV5-1 and TRBJ1-1): KAGVTQTPRYLIKTRGQQVTLSCSPISGHRSVSWYQQTPGQGLQFLFEYFSETQRNKGNFPGRFSGRQFSNSRSEMNVSTLELGDSALYLCASSLGQVITEAFFGQGTRLTVV.

The rearrangement joins TRBV6-1 to TRBJ2-1; TRBD1 aligns across 7 bases. The CDR3 loop spans 13 amino acids. The V and J ends lost 11 bases and 6 bases, in that order; junction bases with no gene match: 10. Germline V gene data show CDR1 as MNHNS and CDR2 as SASEGT. The CDR3 bases are TGTGCCTACAGGGGTGGTTTCTCCAATGAGCAGTTCTTC. Translation: CAYRGGFSNEQFF.

This rearrangement joins TRBV7-2 to TRBJ1-1; 10 nucleotides agree with TRBD1. Germline-derived CDR1 and CDR2 are SGHTA and FQGNSA. The CDR3 length is 14 residues. The V and J ends lost 5 bases and 7 bases, in that order; junction bases with no gene match: 7. The CDR3 DNA follows: TGTGCCAGCAGCATTGGGGGACAGGGGAATGAAGCTTTCTTT. Protein sequence: CASSIGGQGNEAFF.

The rearrangement uses TRBV9 and TRBJ1-2; D is possibly TRBD1 (6 bases). V was cut by 3 bases and J by 7 bases, with 22 bases left in between. This CDR3 is built from 16 residues. The germline gives CDR1 SGDLS, CDR2 YYNGEE. The CDR3 DNA reads as TGTGCCAGCAGCGGTGAACAGGGACCCCTTGTAACTGGCTACACCTTC. It encodes CASSGEQGPLVTGYTF.

This rearrangement joins TRBV6-1 to TRBJ2-7, with D perhaps matching TRBD1 (6 bases). Per the germline V gene, CDR1 is MNHNS and CDR2 is SASEGT. Trimming pared 2 bases from V and 5 bases from J, leaving 16 bases between. The CDR3 covers 15 residues. The CDR3 spells CASSEPGHGWDEQYF. In nucleotides, the CDR3 is TGTGCCAGCAGTGAACCGGGACATGGGTGGGACGAGCAGTACTTC.

This sequence joins TRBV9 and TRBJ2-3; 12 nucleotides match TRBD2. V was clipped by 2 bases and J by 0 bases; unmatched bases: 10. Germline CDR1 reads SGDLS; CDR2 reads YYNGEE. CDR3 size: 19 residues. This chain's CDR3 is CASSVTSGGSVLSTDTQYF. Written as DNA, the CDR3 is TGTGCCAGCAGCGTTACTAGCGGGGGGTCAGTCCTAAGCACAGATACGCAGTATTTT.

The chain couples TRBV11-2 to TRBJ2-7; 11 bases match TRBD2. The CDR3 has 16 residues. V was pared by 6 bases and J by 3 bases, with 10 bases of the junction left unmatched. Germline-derived CDR1 and CDR2 are SGHAT and FQNNGV. The CDR3 protein is CASSPLAGGPLYEQYF. CDR3 in DNA: TGTGCCAGCAGTCCTCTAGCGGGGGGCCCGCTCTACGAGCAGTACTTC.

In DNA, the CDR3 is TGTGCCAGCAGTGAACCGGGACAGGGGGCATTCTCTGGGGCCAACGTCCTGACTTTC. The encoded protein is CASSEPGQGAFSGANVLTF. The chain combines TRBV2 with TRBJ2-6; 12 positions agree with TRBD1. CDR1 is SNHLY, CDR2 FYNNEI, per germline. The CDR3 loop spans 19 amino acids. V lost 2 bases and J lost 0; bases outside the gene matches: 5.

This clone was found a few times. The chain combines TRBV6-6 with TRBJ2-6, with D unresolved. The length of the CDR3 is 13 residues. The V end was cut by 7 bases, the J end by 0 bases, with 4 bases between. Germline CDR1 reads MNHNY; CDR2 reads SVGAGI (reference sequence). As DNA, the CDR3 is TGTGCCAGCAAGAGCTCTGGGGCCAACGTCCTGACTTTC. Translating gives CASKSSGANVLTF.

The count of this clone is one. The rearrangement links TRBV7-3 to TRBJ1-1; 9 nucleotides align to TRBD1. The V gene end was trimmed by 5 bases and the J gene end by 4 bases; junction bases not matched to a gene: 8. CDR1 is SGHTA, CDR2 FQGTGA, per germline. This CDR3 comprises 15 residues. CDR3 protein: CASSTTGGSSTEAFF. The DNA of the CDR3 is TGTGCCAGCAGCACAACAGGGGGCTCGAGCACTGAAGCTTTCTTT.

The chain links TRBV7-9 to TRBJ2-3; D is possibly TRBD1 (5 bases). Germline V gene data show CDR1 as SEHNR and CDR2 as FQNEAQ (reference sequence). The CDR3 is made up of 15 amino acids. V lost 1 base and J lost 0, with 8 bases in between. CDR3: CASSLEGPSTDTQYF. The CDR3 nucleotides read TGTGCCAGCAGCTTAGAGGGGCCCAGCACAGATACGCAGTATTTT.

This chain joins TRBV7-9 and TRBJ2-1, with TRBD2 matching over 7 bases. The CDR3 has 16 amino acids. V gave up 0 bases and J gave up 7 bases; unmatched junction bases: 9. Per germline, CDR1 SEHNR and CDR2 FQNEAQ (reference sequence). CDR3 protein: CASSLALTGGPNEQFF. CDR3 DNA: TGTGCCAGCAGCTTAGCGTTAACGGGGGGTCCGAATGAGCAGTTCTTC. Complete variable domain (other parts from reference TRBV7-9 and TRBJ2-1): DTGVSQNPRHKITKRGQNVTFRCDPISEHNRLYWYRQTLGQGPEFLTYFQNEAQLEKSRLLSDRFSAERPKGSFSTLEIQRTEQGDSAMYLCASSLALTGGPNEQFFGPGTRLTVL.

This clone has only one observation. Its ends do not fully match the called genes, so a read error is possible. The chain links TRBV30 to TRBJ2-3, with 9 bases that match TRBD2. The CDR3 spans 14 residues. The germline gives CDR1 GTSNPN, CDR2 SVGIG (reference sequence). Here the CDR3 reads CAWSRTSVTDAQYF. Here the CDR3 DNA reads TGTGCCTGGTCCAGGACTAGCGTTACAGATGCGCAGTATTTT.

The rearrangement joins TRBV9 to TRBJ2-1; D possibly corresponds to TRBD2 (7 bases). From germline, CDR1 is SGDLS and CDR2 YYNGEE. The CDR3 runs 15 residues. V lost 0 bases and J 4 bases, leaving 11 bases between the germline ends. The CDR3 loop is CASSVAGGLYNEQFF. The DNA of the CDR3 is TGTGCCAGCAGCGTAGCGGGGGGCCTTTACAATGAGCAGTTCTTC.

This clone came up once. The chain links TRBV10-3 to TRBJ1-3; TRBD1 matches at 8 bases. V gave up 1 base and J gave up 4 bases; unmatched junction bases: 6. CDR1 is ENHRY and CDR2 is SYGVKD in the germline V gene. The CDR3 covers 16 residues. This CDR3 is CAISELGRGRGNTIYF. The DNA of the CDR3 is TGTGCCATCAGTGAGTTAGGCAGGGGGCGAGGAAACACCATATATTTT.

The gene calls are TRBV18 and TRBJ1-1; D is unresolved. This CDR3 has 13 residues. V was pared by 2 bases and J by 3 bases, with 7 bases between. CDR1 is KGHSH and CDR2 is LQKENI in the germline V gene. This CDR3 reads CASSPFRDTEAFF. DNA of the CDR3: TGTGCCAGCTCACCATTCCGGGACACTGAAGCTTTCTTT.

The rearrangement links TRBV9 to TRBJ1-1; D is undetermined. The CDR3 totals 12 residues. CDR1 and CDR2 (germline): SGDLS, YYNGEE. The ends were cut back, 7 bases at V and 3 bases at J, with 10 bases in the middle. CDR3 bases: TGTGCCAGCCGATCCACGGACACTGAAGCTTTCTTT. Translation: CASRSTDTEAFF.